The clone carrying this TCR beta chain was detected only a few times. Deletions cut 1 base from V and 2 bases from J, with 12 bases between. CDR3 length: 16 residues. Looked up from germline, CDR1 is SNHLY and CDR2 is FYNNEI. This record belongs to a study of blood T cell repertoires in COVID-19. The method was immunoSEQ multiplex PCR; TCRdb's version includes in-frame clones alone and lacks a portion of them. Among 120,000 to 150,000 clones, roughly 87% were seen once, and the ten largest hold over 0.75%. The chain uses TRBV2 and TRBJ1-5; perhaps TRBD1 as D (5 bases). The TCR originated in a woman between 45 and 60 years old with acute or convalescent COVID-19. Sequences were obtained from peripheral blood. CDR3 nucleotides: TGTGCCAGCAGTGAAGATTGGGGCGAGGGCAATCAGCCCCAGCATTTT. This encodes CASSEDWGEGNQPQHF. The full variable domain, in which reference TRBV2 and TRBJ1-5 provide the parts outside the CDR3, is EPEVTQTPSHQVTQMGQEVILRCVPISNHLYFYWYRQILGQKVEFLVSFYNNEISEKSEIFDDQFSVERPDGSNFTLKIRSTKLEDSAMYFCASSEDWGEGNQPQHFGDGTRLSIL.